Included here is one T cell receptor beta chain sequence, with context. Its cognate antigen has yet to be identified. No much larger clone exists at a distance of one base, and base qualities are not known. The CDR3 starts with the cysteine, ends with the phenylalanine, and has 15 residues. The retained sequence is limited to the CDR3, 45 bases, with the frame set at the first base. Cut back by 3 bases and 2 bases, the V and J ends lie 12 bases apart. As encoded in the germline V gene, CDR1 is SGHRS while CDR2 is YFSETQ. The sample is drawn from a study of cytomegalovirus exposure and HLA in healthy donors (dated by TCRdb to the late 2010s). Notes on the research overall: According to an earlier analysis of several hundred of the donors, roughly 180 million T cells yielded 90 million to 140 million unique TCR beta sequences and 250 to 350 Gb of sequence data. An early release covering approximately 600 HLA-typed donors comprised approximately 290 gigabases of sequencing data and tens of millions of unique TCR sequences. The genetic ancestry cluster associated with self-reported Caucasian donors included roughly four fifths of the roughly 400 genotyped donors. The study aimed to test whether signatures of past pathogen exposure could be identified by cataloging public T cell receptors. The T cell repertoires of about 700 subjects were profiled by immunosequencing and related to cytomegalovirus serostatus. A separate validation cohort of roughly 120 different subjects was used in addition to the 666-subject first cohort. To predict cytomegalovirus infection status, the study combined high-throughput TCR immunosequencing, statistical association of individual TCRs with disease status, and machine learning. A later analysis re-examined previously published TCR beta repertoires from several hundred donors and added high-resolution HLA genotyping to investigate patterns of TCR occurrence. Rather than drawing on any new phenotypic data, the later analysis identified candidate immune exposures from TCR beta sequences and the way those sequences occurred across donors. An earlier analysis of 587 of the donors used high-throughput TCR beta sequencing to judge whether each TCR beta V gene segment behaved as functional or pseudogenic. Donor age, sex, ethnicity and CMV serostatus were collected together with the repertoire data. A later genetic analysis used genome-wide SNP genotypes for about 55% of the 666 donors, treating that subset as a discovery cohort. Every discovery cohort repertoire had been produced on one sequencing platform. HLA typing included class I and class II loci at four-digit resolution. Typing coverage varied by locus: about 620-630 donors for A, B, C, DRB1 and DQB1; roughly 510 for DQA1; 600 to 610 for DPA1; roughly 450 for DPB1. Roughly 5 DR-DQ haplotypes were handled as single units for association and clustering because linkage in the cohort was strong. Among a few hundred genotyped donors of the cohort, an average of 235,054 unique TCR beta nucleotide sequences were sequenced per donor, roughly 18% of them non-productive. The investigation overall reported the following: The study gave a list of under 200 TCR beta chains associated with cytomegalovirus. A cluster of highly shared sequence variants was judged likely to represent a technical artifact of the sequencing pipeline. It was suggested by the authors that the approach could potentially be generalized to other disease states and immunological phenotypes. A later analysis found that most CMV-associated TCR beta chains appeared HLA-restricted, with HLA associations seemingly driven largely by CMV exposure. Strong co-occurrence of HLA alleles, especially DR and DQ, made assigning TCR associations to individual alleles difficult. In a later analysis, the rate of TCR association differed among HLA loci, with DRB1 alleles having the most associated TCRs and HLA-C alleles having the fewest. Immune exposure information for the cohort was limited to CMV serostatus. Several of the top co-occurrence clusters appeared to be linked to parvovirus B19, influenza, CMV and Epstein-Barr virus, according to a later analysis. Some IMGT-functional V segments, including TRBV6-2 and TRBV6-3, could not be distinguished by the 87-base-pair reads and were therefore excluded. Presence/absence analyses assumed roughly uniform sequencing depth across donors, an assumption that may not hold. An earlier analysis of approximately 570 of the donors showed that most TCR beta V segments appeared in productive rearrangements either about 87% or about 30% of the time, which broadly matched IMGT annotations. A later genetic analysis reported fewer N-insertions in productive TCRs among donors in an Asian-associated ancestry cluster than the roughly 650-donor mean. Because HLA typing was unavailable for some donors at each locus, only the typed subset was used in association tests. In a later analysis, HLA-associated TCR beta chains showed more clonal expansion and lower generation probabilities than non-associated chains that were equally common. Most TCR sequences were observed very rarely across donors, whereas some public TCRs were present in many individuals. In this cohort, only TCR beta chains were sequenced, and detectable features were limited by the absence of alpha or paired-chain data. The classifier was reported to diagnose cytomegalovirus status with high specificity and sensitivity in both the original and validation cohorts. An association between a missense DCLRE1C variant and V-gene and J-gene trimming of TCR beta chains was found in a later genetic analysis and replicated in an independent cohort. In vitro tests confirmed that a few of the cytomegalovirus-associated TCR beta chains recognize cytomegalovirus antigens. A further reported finding was that TCR beta sequences accurately predicted the HLA-A and HLA-B alleles for most subjects in the first cohort. A later analysis associated 15,000 to 20,000 TCR beta sequences with specific HLA alleles at a false discovery rate of 0.05. Fewer than 20 rarely observed V segments, including chromosome 9 orphons, were excluded from the earlier analysis of about 610 of the donors because counts were too low. Linkage disequilibrium might explain the correlated functional status among segregating V segments, but an unknown experimental factor could not be ruled out.

The cohort consisted of 666 healthy bone marrow donors. Cohort members were all nominally healthy when sampled, although unrecorded immune exposures were likely present. The donor tested CMV seronegative, placing the donor among the roughly 340 seronegative members of the cohort. A peripheral blood sample was collected from each donor, and TCR beta sequencing was performed on peripheral blood mononuclear cells. The Qiagen DNeasy Blood Extraction Kit was used to extract genomic DNA from the blood cell samples. Libraries came from the immunoSEQ multiplex PCR assay. For the multiplex PCR, a mixture combining 60 forward primers for TCR Vbeta segments and 13 reverse primers for TCR Jbeta segments was used. The CDR3 region of rearranged TCR beta genes was amplified from genomic DNA with a multiplex PCR assay. The amplified TCR beta libraries were sequenced on the Illumina HiSeq System as 87-base-pair reads. The original methods were these. A later analysis counted about 80 million unique TCR beta chains across the 650 to 800 repertoires, and some 11 million of these chains were shared by at least two donors. Raw reads were error-corrected and collapsed into unique sequences with a nearest-neighbor algorithm that merged closely related sequences to remove PCR and sequencing errors. To assign V, D and J gene segments, CDR3 sequences were aligned to IMGT reference sequences. Each retained sequence needed at least a six-nucleotide match to both a V gene segment and a J gene segment. A rearrangement was called productive if the CDR3 had no stop codons and remained in frame with V and J, and every other rearrangement was called non-productive. Following IMGT convention, CDR3 was defined as the stretch from the second conserved V-encoded cysteine to the conserved J-encoded phenylalanine. The earlier analysis of 450 to 750 of the donors excluded any sequence lacking an unambiguous match to a single V gene segment. An earlier analysis of several hundred of the donors called V segments functional above 56.7% productive rearrangements and segregating when the between-donor standard deviation exceeded 5%. A statistical classification framework was built for diagnosing cytomegalovirus status from the catalog of TCR beta chain sequences. In a later analysis, V and J genes were assigned by comparing TCR nucleotide sequences against IMGT/GENE-DB human TR gene sequences. The TCRdist pipeline was used in a later analysis to assign CDR3 sequences and most-parsimonious VDJ recombination scenarios. In a later analysis, each TCR beta chain was defined by its CDR3 amino acid sequence together with its V-gene family, and reads without a unique V-gene family were excluded. As a way to deal with suspected cross-contamination and a sequencing artifact, a later analysis dropped 640 or so nucleotide sequences that were highly shared and had low generation probability. For each public chain, a later analysis derived a clonal expansion index from normalized ranks of inferred template counts within each repertoire. A later analysis computed generation probabilities with a VDJ recombination model fitted to out-of-frame rearrangements, and checked the results against IGoR. Hypergeometric tests were used in a later analysis to score TCR-TCR, TCR-HLA and TCR-CMV co-occurrence, with a repertoire-size bias correction applied to the TCR pairs. A later analysis estimated false discovery rates by permuting HLA or CMV assignments 20 times. A later analysis grouped co-occurring TCRs with DBSCAN, adding TCRdist sequence similarity when clustering within HLA-allele-positive subsets. Co-occurrence clustering excluded repertoires with fewer than 30,000 or more than 120,000 public chains, plus five with anomalous nucleotide sharing. Sourced from immuneACCESS, this table was stored by TCRdb with only in-frame sequences that have V and J called. A share of the clones is absent; for the studies checked, an unresolved V gene accounts for under half, and the remainder has no known explanation. V and J calls and clone size come straight from that table; D and trimming were deduced from the DNA. Counted in this sample were over 150,000 clones; 65% to 85% of them appeared once. The leading ten clones occupy roughly 3% of the sample.

Source material: PBMCs. The TCR comes from a woman aged 25 to 45 in good health and CMV-seronegative. The chain uses TRBV5-1 and TRBJ2-1; a tentative D call is TRBD2 (5 bases match). The DNA sequence reads TGCGCCAGCAGCTCAGCGGACTCTACCTACAATGAGCAGTTCTTC. Its amino acids are CASSSADSTYNEQFF.